What follows describes a single T cell receptor beta chain. The data were taken from a study of blood T cells in healthy people across ages. The germline CDR1 and CDR2 sequences are MDHEN and SYDVKM. Trimming took off 8 bases at V and 2 bases at J, with 32 bases between the two ends. The CDR3 extends over 20 amino acids. A second PCR, run for about 7 to 11 cycles, used a sample-barcoded 5' primer plus a J-beta primer mix. The template-switch adaptor was a 5' adaptor with 12 random nucleotides. It tagged each cDNA molecule. A single record per CDR3 protein comes from TCRdb applying MiXCR to the 5' RACE reads. The repertoire holds about a million distinct CDR3 sequences, with 48% as singletons.

The chain has TRBV28 and TRBJ2-3, with a weak D call TRBD2 (6 bases). Sequencing input: blood. This sequence was found in a man between 25 and 39 years old in good health. CDR3 loop: CASPPRSGGLSSTNTDTQYF. The CDR3 coding sequence is TGTGCCAGCCCCCCTCGTTCTGGGGGGTTGAGCTCCACGAACACAGATACGCAGTATTTT.